This TCR beta chain was identified during a study of vaccination effects on CD4 cells after COVID-19. General observations from the study: Limitations: small convalescent group and missing early post-infection timepoints.

Only in-frame clones appear in the TCRdb table, and some are missing; sequencing was by immunoSEQ multiplex PCR. The table lists around 45,000 clones, around three quarters of them singletons. On this clone itself: Its antigen is unidentified.

Trimming cost V 5 bases and J 7 bases; bases outside gene matches: 12. Germline-derived CDR1 and CDR2 are SQVTM and ANQGSEA. The CDR3 runs to 15 residues. Antigen-specific CD4+ T cells were first expanded with viral peptide pools by the ViraFEST assay and only then sequenced. Subsequent to less than eleven days of culture, CD4+ T cells were isolated. People in the vaccine group had not been infected with SARS-CoV-2 before, and their nucleocapsid antibodies were negative. Days 3 and 7 were when half the medium was replaced with IL-2 medium. The chain couples TRBV29-1 to TRBJ2-1; 9 bases match TRBD2. Sample: CD4+ T cells from PBMCs cultured with SARS-CoV-2 spike peptides, taken before COVID-19 vaccination. The receptor was isolated from a human donor who received a COVID-19 vaccine. The CDR3 is CSVFSGSGGGNEQFF. The CDR3 DNA reads as TGCAGCGTTTTTTCGGGTAGCGGGGGTGGGAATGAGCAGTTCTTC.